What follows are 27 T cell receptor beta chains derived from one specimen sequenced in a study of T-cell memory formation after mild COVID-19. One entry per CDR3 protein, called by TCRdb with MiXCR from the 5' RACE reads. The data hold roughly 550,000 distinct CDR3 sequences, with around 21% observed a single time. Sequences were obtained from PBMCs or a T cell subset sorted from them (not recorded which). The receptors shown here come from an adult woman who had mild COVID-19 (a few samples of this study predate the infection). Cell type and time point are not known.

The genes are TRBV25-1 and TRBJ2-3; 11 bases fit TRBD2. J lost 4 bases, V lost 0 bases, and 3 bases had no gene match. The CDR3 loop spans 16 amino acids. Germline-derived CDR1 and CDR2 are MGHDK and SYGVNS. In DNA, the CDR3 is TGTGCCAGCAGTGAATATGTAGCGGGGGGGTCAGATACGCAGTATTTT. Amino acid sequence: CASSEYVAGGSDTQYF. Based on the CDR3 plus reference TRBV25-1 and TRBJ2-3, the full variable domain is EADIYQTPRYLVIGTGKKITLECSQTMGHDKMYWYQQDPGMELHLIHYSYGVNSTEKGDLSSESTVSRIRTEHFPLTLESARPSHTSQYLCASSEYVAGGSDTQYFGPGTRLTVL.

In its sample, this clonotype was seen many times. The chain recombines TRBV7-2 with TRBJ2-2; 12 bases are shared with TRBD1. J was trimmed by 5 bases and V by 1 base; bases with no gene match: 2. CDR1 and CDR2 from the germline V gene are SGHTA and FQGNSA. The CDR3 length is 16 residues. The chain's CDR3 is CASSLGGQGATGELFF. DNA of the CDR3: TGTGCCAGCAGCTTAGGGGGACAGGGGGCAACCGGGGAGCTGTTTTTT.

The chain employs TRBV6-5 and TRBJ2-7, with no clear D. This CDR3 has 16 residues. Germline V gene lookup returns CDR1 MNHEY and CDR2 SVGAGI. V lost 2 bases to trimming and J lost 2 bases, with 16 bases between them. The CDR3 loop is CASSYGSARKAYEQYF. The DNA for the CDR3 is TGTGCCAGCAGTTACGGTTCAGCCCGTAAAGCCTACGAGCAGTACTTC.

This clonotype came up a few times. The chain carries TRBV5-1 and TRBJ2-5; D might be TRBD2 (5 bases). Germline V gene data show CDR1 as SGHRS and CDR2 as YFSETQ. V dropped 4 bases and J dropped 5 bases, with 18 bases sitting between them. This CDR3 contains 15 residues. The CDR3 DNA reads as TGCGCCAGCAGCCGTGAGAGCGGATACGGGGAGACCCAGTACTTC. It yields the protein CASSRESGYGETQYF. The whole variable domain, filled in from reference TRBV5-1 and TRBJ2-5, reads KAGVTQTPRYLIKTRGQQVTLSCSPISGHRSVSWYQQTPGQGLQFLFEYFSETQRNKGNFPGRFSGRQFSNSRSEMNVSTLELGDSALYLCASSRESGYGETQYFGPGTRLLVL.

This clonotype has more than one count but fewer than ten. The chain carries TRBV15 and TRBJ1-5; 12 nucleotides align to TRBD1. The CDR3 extends over 18 amino acids. After removal of 6 bases from V and 4 bases from J, the junction contained 13 bases not matched to a gene. Germline loops: CDR1 LNHNV, CDR2 YYDKDF (reference sequence). The CDR3 region has the DNA TGTGCCACCAGGCGGGGACAGGGGGCCCTGAAACTAAATCAGCCCCAGCATTTT. It yields the protein CATRRGQGALKLNQPQHF.

This clonotype was detected only a few times. This rearrangement joins TRBV6-5 to TRBJ1-6, with TRBD1 as a possible D gene (5 bases). This CDR3 contains 15 residues. Germline lookup yields CDR1 MNHEY and CDR2 SVGAGI. Trimming removed 0 bases at V and 8 bases at J, with 11 bases between. The DNA for the CDR3 is TGTGCCAGCAGTTACTCGAGAGGGGTAGATTCACCCCTCCACTTT. Protein: CASSYSRGVDSPLHF.

The chain carries TRBV18 and TRBJ1-1; D is unclear. The V gene's germline CDR1 is KGHSH and CDR2 LQKENI. V was clipped by 6 bases and J by 4 bases, with 12 bases between them. CDR3 length: 13 residues. CDR3 DNA: TGTGCCAGCTCCCCTGTCAAGGTCACTGAAGCTTTCTTT. Translation gives CASSPVKVTEAFF.

This clonotype was seen more than once but under ten times. This chain uses TRBV5-1 with TRBJ1-5, with a weak D call TRBD1 (5 bases). Trimming removed 0 bases from V and 2 bases from J, with 12 bases in between. The CDR3 has 16 amino acids. Germline CDR1 reads SGHRS; CDR2 reads YFSETQ. CDR3 amino acids: CASSLGHAGRNQPQHF. The CDR3 DNA reads as TGCGCCAGCAGCTTGGGTCACGCAGGGCGCAATCAGCCCCAGCATTTT.

The chain combines TRBV6-6 with TRBJ1-5, with TRBD1 matching over 9 bases. The V segment lost 6 bases and the J segment 6 bases; nucleotides outside the gene matches: 6. Germline CDR1 MNHNY, CDR2 SVGAGI (reference sequence). CDR3 length: 14 amino acids. CDR3 sequence reads: CASRAQGAGQPQHF. In nucleotides, the CDR3 is TGTGCCAGCAGGGCACAGGGGGCGGGTCAGCCCCAGCATTTT.

V gene TRBV10-3 combines with J gene TRBJ2-7; 13 bases line up with TRBD2. The length of the CDR3 is 15 residues. Germline V gene data show CDR1 as ENHRY and CDR2 as SYGVKD. The V segment lost 4 bases and the J segment 2 bases; nucleotides outside the gene matches: 2. The CDR3 region is CAISVGLAGAYEQYF. In DNA form, the CDR3 reads TGTGCCATCAGTGTAGGACTAGCGGGAGCCTACGAGCAGTACTTC.

The V gene is TRBV5-1, the J gene TRBJ2-2; D is unresolved. The V gene's germline CDR1 is SGHRS and CDR2 YFSETQ. V was trimmed by 0 bases and J by 6 bases, leaving 9 bases between them. This CDR3 region has 14 residues. This CDR3 is CASSLGQVAGELFF. Here the CDR3 DNA reads TGCGCCAGCAGCTTGGGTCAGGTCGCCGGGGAGCTGTTTTTT.

V is TRBV20-1 and J is TRBJ2-7; maybe TRBD2 (5 bases). CDR1 is DFQATT, CDR2 SNEGSKA, per germline (reference sequence). The V end lost 0 bases, the J end lost 0 bases, and 18 bases lay between the germline ends. This CDR3 is built from 17 residues. The CDR3: CSARDRMAGLDSYEQYF. CDR3 sequence (DNA): TGCAGTGCTAGAGATCGGATGGCAGGACTGGACTCCTACGAGCAGTACTTC.

The V gene is TRBV12-2, the J gene TRBJ2-5; the table's D call TRBD2 went unverified against the DNA. TRBV12-2 has pseudogene status. The CDR3 is made up of 17 amino acids. This chain's CDR3 is CASRLAVERYCQETQYF. The CDR3 DNA follows: TGTGCAAGTCGCTTAGCGGTCGAGCGGTACTGCCAAGAGACCCAGTACTTC.

This sequence joins TRBV7-3 and TRBJ2-3, with D possibly being TRBD1 (5 bases). V gave up 8 bases and J gave up 6 bases, with 21 bases separating them. The CDR3 has 15 residues. Germline CDR1 and CDR2: SGHTA and FQGTGA. CDR3 nucleotide sequence: TGTGCCAGCGCTTTACGCCCAGGGCCCCTGGATACGCAGTATTTT. Its translation is CASALRPGPLDTQYF.

This clonotype was seen at least ten times. The chain has TRBV4-1 and TRBJ2-3, with TRBD2 identical over 10 bases. V lost 3 bases and J lost 4; bases outside the gene matches: 7. CDR3 size: 16 residues. Germline V gene lookup returns CDR1 MGHRA and CDR2 YSYEKL. CDR3 residues: CASSQQRGGSSDTQYF. The CDR3 coding sequence is TGCGCCAGCAGCCAGCAGCGGGGGGGCAGTTCAGATACGCAGTATTTT.

This clonotype has only a few counts. The rearrangement joins TRBV20-1 to TRBJ2-2; 8 nucleotides agree with TRBD1. Germline V gene sequence: CDR1 DFQATT, CDR2 SNEGSKA (reference sequence). V trimming: 1 base; J trimming: 6 bases; junction bases outside the gene matches: 7. The CDR3 contains 15 residues. This chain's CDR3 is CSARGQGALPGELFF. CDR3 bases: TGCAGTGCTAGAGGGCAGGGGGCGCTACCCGGGGAGCTGTTTTTT.

Only a few counts were recorded for this clonotype. The chain combines TRBV6-2 or TRBV6-3 with TRBJ1-5, with 7 bases identical to TRBD1. V lost 8 bases and J lost 0; bases outside the gene matches: 4. This CDR3 has 14 residues. Germline V lookup: CDR1 MNHEY, CDR2 SVGEGT. This CDR3 is CASDRDRSNQPQHF. In nucleotides, the CDR3 is TGTGCCAGCGACAGGGACCGTAGCAATCAGCCCCAGCATTTT.

The chain's CDR3 is CASSYLGTEAFF. Here the CDR3 DNA reads TGTGCCAGCAGTTATCTTGGCACTGAAGCTTTCTTT. The chain has TRBV6-5 and TRBJ1-1, with D unclear. The CDR3 is 12 residues long. Trimming removed 3 bases from V and 4 bases from J, with 6 bases in between. Germline-derived CDR1 and CDR2 are MNHEY and SVGAGI.

V gene TRBV27 combines with J gene TRBJ2-7; TRBD2 agrees at 10 bases. Germline assignment: CDR1 MNHEY and CDR2 SMNVEV (reference sequence). V gave up 7 bases and J gave up 3 bases; unmatched junction bases: 15. This CDR3 region has 17 residues. The CDR3 region is CASTGLAGAQFGYEQYF. As DNA, the CDR3 is TGTGCCAGCACCGGGCTAGCGGGAGCCCAATTCGGCTACGAGCAGTACTTC.

V usage is TRBV20-1 and J usage is TRBJ1-1; D uncertain. Germline assignment: CDR1 DFQATT and CDR2 SNEGSKA (reference sequence). The ends were cut back, 1 base at V and 8 bases at J, with 17 bases in the middle. This CDR3 is 14 amino acids long. CDR3 nucleotide sequence: TGCAGTGCTAGAGTCCCCCTTGACATAGAGGAAGCTTTCTTT. It codes for CSARVPLDIEEAFF.

This clonotype was observed many times. The V gene is TRBV5-1, the J gene TRBJ2-1; tentative D call: TRBD2 (6 bases). The CDR3 has 15 residues. V gave up 6 bases and J gave up 9 bases, with 22 bases separating them. Germline CDR1 reads SGHRS; CDR2 reads YFSETQ. The CDR3 is CASNYGSSGRAEQFF. The CDR3 nucleotides are TGCGCCAGCAACTACGGGAGCTCAGGACGAGCTGAGCAGTTCTTC. The variable domain in full, completed from reference TRBV5-1 and TRBJ2-1, reads KAGVTQTPRYLIKTRGQQVTLSCSPISGHRSVSWYQQTPGQGLQFLFEYFSETQRNKGNFPGRFSGRQFSNSRSEMNVSTLELGDSALYLCASNYGSSGRAEQFFGPGTRLTVL.

This rearrangement joins TRBV30 to TRBJ2-2, with 12 bases lining up with TRBD2. Germline V gives CDR1 GTSNPN, CDR2 SVGIG (reference sequence). V trimming: 2 bases; J trimming: 0 bases; junction bases outside the gene matches: 4. The CDR3 covers 17 residues. CDR3 DNA sequence: TGTGCCTGGAGTTATCGGACTAGCGGGGCGAACACCGGGGAGCTGTTTTTT. It specifies CAWSYRTSGANTGELFF.

J is TRBJ2-7 and V is TRBV4-1, with a tentative D call TRBD1 (7 bases). V was cut by 3 bases and J by 5 bases, with 14 bases left in between. The CDR3 has 14 amino acids. From germline, CDR1 is MGHRA and CDR2 YSYEKL. CDR3 sequence reads: CASSQRQGGHEQYF. CDR3 in DNA: TGCGCCAGCAGCCAGCGACAGGGAGGTCACGAGCAGTACTTC.

In this sample, this clonotype turned up once. The V gene is TRBV5-1, the J gene TRBJ2-7; D tentatively fits TRBD1 or TRBD2 (5 bases each). The CDR3 sequence is 15 residues long. Germline V CDR1 and CDR2: SGHRS, YFSETQ. Trimming stripped 2 bases from V and 5 bases from J, with 17 bases between. The CDR3 DNA is TGCGCCAGCAGCTTCCGGGACCGGTCAGACCACGAGCAGTACTTC. It codes for CASSFRDRSDHEQYF.

There are many counts of this clonotype. J is TRBJ2-2 and V is TRBV5-1; the D is unclear. Germline V gene data show CDR1 as SGHRS and CDR2 as YFSETQ. CDR3 length: 15 amino acids. V was pared by 1 base and J by 4 bases, with 11 bases between. CDR3 coding DNA: TGCGCCAGCAGCTTGACAAGGACCCCCACCGGGGAGCTGTTTTTT. This gives the protein CASSLTRTPTGELFF.

A few counts support this clonotype. V is TRBV20-1 and J is TRBJ2-2; D gene uncertain. CDR3 length equals 13 residues. Trimming stripped 1 base from V and 0 bases from J, with 3 bases between. Germline V gene lookup returns CDR1 DFQATT and CDR2 SNEGSKA (reference sequence). The CDR3 DNA reads as TGCAGTGCTAGAGTCCCGAACACCGGGGAGCTGTTTTTT. This codes for CSARVPNTGELFF.

In the case of this clonotype: The junction shows a germline mismatch at one end, possibly a read error. V and J are TRBV7-3 and TRBJ1-1; D is possibly TRBD1 (5 bases). The germline V gene has CDR1 SGHTA and CDR2 FQGTGA. This CDR3 contains 14 residues. The CDR3 bases are TGTGCCAGCAGCTTCGACAGCAGCAACACTGAATCTTTCTTT. It is translated as CASSFDSSNTESFF.